The 23 T cell receptor beta chains presented below share a single source sample, sequenced in a study of neoadjuvant anti-PD-1 for oral cavity cancer. The assay was immunoSEQ multiplex PCR, and TCRdb's table has in-frame clones only and misses some. The table lists approximately 74,000 clones, under 85% of them singletons. This sample comprised PBMCs, obtained before nivolumab (anti-PD-1) treatment. The receptor source for this set is a person between 40 and 79 years old with oral cavity squamous cell carcinoma.

The V and J genes are TRBV21-1 and TRBJ2-7; the table's D gene call, TRBD1, was not cross checked with the DNA. TRBV21-1 is a known pseudogene. The CDR3 extends over 15 amino acids. The CDR3 region has the DNA TGTGCCAGCAGCAAGAGACAGGGAGGATCCTACGAGCAGTACTTC. Translated: CASSKRQGGSYEQYF.

The chain links TRBV7-8 to TRBJ1-2, with 9 positions matching TRBD1. This CDR3 spans 15 amino acids. The V segment lost 5 bases and the J segment 3 bases; nucleotides outside the gene matches: 7. Looked up from germline, CDR1 is SGHVS and CDR2 is FQNEAQ. The CDR3 DNA is TGTGCCAGCAGCCCGAGGGACAGGGAATACTATGGCTACACCTTC. Amino acid sequence: CASSPRDREYYGYTF.

This chain links TRBV2 with TRBJ2-1; 9 bases fit TRBD2. The length of the CDR3 is 14 residues. Germline CDR1 reads SNHLY; CDR2 reads FYNNEI. V was clipped by 6 bases and J by 5 bases; unmatched bases: 5. CDR3 amino acids: CASRIAGENNEQFF. The CDR3 DNA follows: TGTGCCAGCAGGATAGCGGGAGAGAACAATGAGCAGTTCTTC.

This clone was seen more than once but under ten times. This rearrangement joins TRBV28 to TRBJ1-1, with 9 bases matching TRBD1. Germline V lookup: CDR1 MDHEN, CDR2 SYDVKM. The trim removed 6 bases at V and 4 bases at J, leaving 18 bases unmatched. The CDR3 is 18 amino acids. The DNA for the CDR3 is TGTGCCAGCAGCCCCCCCCGGACAGGGGCCTACCAGATCACTGAAGCTTTCTTT. Translation gives CASSPPRTGAYQITEAFF.

The V gene is TRBV11-3, the J gene TRBJ2-2; 10 positions agree with TRBD1. After removal of 5 bases from V and 6 bases from J, the junction contained 3 bases not matched to a gene. The CDR3 contains 14 residues. The germline gives CDR1 SGHNT, CDR2 YENEEA. The CDR3 DNA sequence: TGTGCCAGCAGCATCGGACAGGGGGCCGGGGAGCTGTTTTTT. Encoded protein: CASSIGQGAGELFF.

This clone has a handful of counts. The chain is built from TRBV6-5 and TRBJ2-1, with 12 bases identical to TRBD1. CDR3 length equals 15 residues. Germline V gives CDR1 MNHEY, CDR2 SVGAGI. The V and J ends lost 0 bases and 10 bases, in that order; junction bases with no gene match: 4. In DNA form, the CDR3 reads TGTGCCAGCAGTTACTCGGGACAGGGGGCACGGGAGCAGTTCTTC. It encodes CASSYSGQGAREQFF.

The rearrangement joins TRBV30 to TRBJ1-2, with TRBD1 matching 8 bases. The CDR3 sequence is 13 residues long. Germline V gene lookup returns CDR1 GTSNPN and CDR2 SVGIG (reference sequence). Trimming at V came to 3 bases and at J to 6 bases, leaving 6 bases not matched to a gene. Here the CDR3 DNA reads TGTGCCTGGAGGCGGACAGGGATCCATGGCTACACCTTC. This sequence encodes CAWRRTGIHGYTF.

V usage is TRBV5-5 and J usage is TRBJ1-5; D remains unclear. Germline values: CDR1 SGHKS, CDR2 YYEKEE (reference sequence). V was trimmed by 4 bases and J by 9 bases, leaving 17 bases between them. This CDR3 region has 14 residues. The CDR3 reads CASSLGFGGRPQHF. The CDR3 nucleotides are TGTGCCAGCAGCCTTGGTTTCGGTGGAAGGCCCCAGCATTTT.

The J gene is TRBJ1-1, the V gene TRBV5-7, with 10 positions matching TRBD1. TRBV5-7 is an open reading frame, and its role is uncertain. The CDR3 totals 18 residues. The ends lost 0 bases at V and 3 bases at J; junction bases unmatched: 11. The DNA for the CDR3 is TGTGCCAGCAGCTTGGGGGATTGGGGACAGGGGCCTTACACTGAAGCTTTCTTT. Its translation is CASSLGDWGQGPYTEAFF.

The CDR3 nucleotides read TGTGCCAGCAGTACACTAGCGGAAGGAGGGGAGACCCAGTACTTC. Translation gives CASSTLAEGGETQYF. The chain combines TRBV27 with TRBJ2-5, with 8 bases lining up with TRBD2. Germline V gene lookup returns CDR1 MNHEY and CDR2 SMNVEV (reference sequence). CDR3 length equals 15 residues. V dropped 5 bases and J dropped 5; count of bases not matched to a gene: 10.

This clone came up a few times. The V and J genes are TRBV7-2 and TRBJ2-5, with TRBD1 identical over 8 bases. The trim removed 5 bases at V and 9 bases at J, leaving 11 bases unmatched. Germline CDR1 and CDR2: SGHTA and FQGNSA. The CDR3 extends over 14 amino acids. The CDR3 bases are TGTGCCAGCAGCGTTCAGGGGGCTGGGATGGCCCAGTACTTC. Translated: CASSVQGAGMAQYF.

The V call is TRBV7-9, the J call TRBJ2-7; either TRBD1 or TRBD2 may supply D (6 bases each). V was cut by 5 bases and J by 6 bases, with 11 bases left in between. Looked up from germline, CDR1 is SEHNR and CDR2 is FQNEAQ (reference sequence). The CDR3 runs to 12 residues. The CDR3 is CASSQGGGEQYF. In DNA form, the CDR3 reads TGTGCCAGCAGCCAAGGGGGAGGCGAGCAGTACTTC.

About this clone: One end of the junction fails to match germline, which may point to a read error. V usage is TRBV7-7 and J usage is TRBJ1-2; 7 bases align to TRBD1. The germline CDR1 and CDR2 sequences are SSHAT and FNYEAQ (reference sequence). This CDR3 is built from 13 residues. CDR3 DNA sequence: TGTGCTAGCAGACGACAGGGTGACTATGGCTACACCTTC. This codes for CASRRQGDYGYTF.

This rearrangement joins TRBV9 to TRBJ2-5; D gene uncertain. The CDR3 has 16 residues. From germline, CDR1 is SGDLS and CDR2 YYNGEE. Trimming stripped 4 bases from V and 3 bases from J, with 19 bases between. The CDR3 DNA sequence: TGTGCCAGCAGCCCCCGCCCCTTGGGTGGGGAAGAGACCCAGTACTTC. Translating it yields CASSPRPLGGEETQYF.

V gene TRBV28 combines with J gene TRBJ1-1; D possibly corresponds to TRBD1 (6 bases). CDR1 MDHEN and CDR2 SYDVKM come from the germline V gene. Trimming removed 7 bases at V and 6 bases at J, with 24 bases between. The CDR3 consists of 16 residues. CDR3 DNA: TGTGCCAGCACTCACAGGGAGAGGGCGGAAGTCGCTGAAGCTTTCTTT. Translating gives CASTHRERAEVAEAFF. Full variable domain (missing parts from reference TRBV28 and TRBJ1-1): DVKVTQSSRYLVKRTGEKVFLECVQDMDHENMFWYRQDPGLGLRLIYFSYDVKMKEKGDIPEGYSVSREKKERFSLILESASTNQTSMYLCASTHRERAEVAEAFFGQGTRLTVV.

This clone occurred once. The CDR3 DNA is TGTGCCAGCAGTTTACACAGGGGGGATGGCTACACCTTC. Protein product: CASSLHRGDGYTF. The chain recombines TRBV27 with TRBJ1-2, with 8 bases that match TRBD1. The CDR3 has 13 residues. Per the germline V gene, CDR1 is MNHEY and CDR2 is SMNVEV (reference sequence). V gave up 2 bases and J gave up 6 bases; unmatched junction bases: 2.

The chain combines TRBV5-1 with TRBJ2-3; D gene ambiguous. The V gene lost 0 bases and the J gene lost 6 bases, with 11 bases spanning the gap. The CDR3 spans 14 residues. Germline CDR1 and CDR2: SGHRS and YFSETQ. In nucleotides, the CDR3 is TGCGCCAGCAGCTTGGGCGTCCCTTCGGATACGCAGTATTTT. Residues: CASSLGVPSDTQYF.

In its sample, this clone is medium-sized. The CDR3 DNA reads as TGTGCCAGCAGCTTAAAGACAGGGGCTCTCTACGAGCAGTACTTC. This translates into CASSLKTGALYEQYF. The chain recombines TRBV5-6 with TRBJ2-7; 8 bases align to TRBD1. This CDR3 is 15 amino acids long. V lost 2 bases, J lost 3 bases, and 7 bases stayed unmatched. The V gene's germline CDR1 is SGHDT and CDR2 YYEEEE. Drawing the rest from reference TRBV5-6 and TRBJ2-7, the complete variable domain is DAGVTQSPTHLIKTRGQQVTLRCSPKSGHDTVSWYQQALGQGPQFIFQYYEEEERQRGNFPDRFSGHQFPNYSSELNVNALLLGDSALYLCASSLKTGALYEQYFGPGTRLTVT.

The chain recombines TRBV7-3 with TRBJ2-1, with D unresolved. V lost 2 bases and J 6 bases, leaving 8 bases between the germline ends. This CDR3 region has 13 residues. The V gene's germline CDR1 is SGHTA and CDR2 FQGTGA. The CDR3 here is CASSLGSINEQFF. CDR3 coding DNA: TGTGCCAGCAGCTTAGGCAGTATCAATGAGCAGTTCTTC. The variable domain in full, completed from reference TRBV7-3 and TRBJ2-1, reads GAGVSQTPSNKVTEKGKYVELRCDPISGHTALYWYRQSLGQGPEFLIYFQGTGAADDSGLPNDRFFAVRPEGSVSTLKIQRTERGDSAVYLCASSLGSINEQFFGPGTRLTVL.

The rearrangement uses TRBV6-5 and TRBJ1-2; a possible D gene is TRBD1 (5 bases). The CDR3 length is 14 residues. Trimming took 2 bases from V and 7 from J, leaving 14 bases between them. Looked up from germline, CDR1 is MNHEY and CDR2 is SVGAGI. CDR3 loop: CASSYRDLHGGYTF. The CDR3 bases are TGTGCCAGCAGTTACCGGGACCTTCACGGTGGCTACACCTTC.

The chain links TRBV5-6 to TRBJ1-4; D gene ambiguous. Trimming pared 5 bases from V and 7 bases from J, leaving 18 bases between. The CDR3 has 15 amino acids. Germline V gene data show CDR1 as SGHDT and CDR2 as YYEEEE. The CDR3 region has the DNA TGTGCCAGCAGGGCCCGTGGGGAAGGAAGTGAAAAACTGTTTTTT. Translated: CASRARGEGSEKLFF.

V is TRBV9 and J is TRBJ2-4, with D maybe TRBD1 (5 bases). CDR1 is SGDLS, CDR2 YYNGEE, per germline. The CDR3 contains 13 residues. The V and J ends lost 3 bases and 6 bases respectively, with 10 bases between them. CDR3 sequence reads: CASSAPRANIQYF. CDR3 sequence (DNA): TGTGCCAGCAGCGCCCCCAGGGCAAACATTCAGTACTTC.

The chain employs TRBV6-6 and TRBJ1-5; D may be TRBD1 (5 bases). Trimming left V 0 bases short and J 2 bases short, with 8 bases between. The germline V gene has CDR1 MNHNY and CDR2 SVGAGI (reference sequence). The CDR3 is 15 amino acids. In nucleotides, the CDR3 is TGTGCCAGCAGTTACTCGATCAGGGGCAATCAGCCCCAGCATTTT. This gives the protein CASSYSIRGNQPQHF.